A single sample gave rise to the 18 T cell receptor beta chains below, sequenced in a study of cytomegalovirus exposure and HLA in healthy donors. In the PCR, 60 Vbeta and 13 Jbeta primers were used. The protocol was immunoSEQ multiplex PCR, while the TCRdb copy is restricted to in-frame clones and leaves out a portion. Counted here are about 110,000 clones, roughly 70% occurring once; the ten biggest clones make up roughly a tenth. Material for sequencing was PBMCs. These receptors all stem from a man aged 40-50 years in good health and CMV-seropositive.

This clone came up once. The chain is built from TRBV18 and TRBJ2-1; 15 bases match TRBD2. The germline CDR1 and CDR2 sequences are KGHSH and LQKENI. Trimming at V came to 6 bases and at J to 3 bases, leaving 9 bases not matched to a gene. CDR3 length: 18 residues. The CDR3 region has the DNA TGTGCCAGCTCTCATCGGACTAGCGGGAGGGCCCTCTACAATGAGCAGTTCTTC. Translation: CASSHRTSGRALYNEQFF.

This clone has a handful of counts. The chain uses TRBV5-1 and TRBJ1-4, with 7 bases fitting TRBD1. The germline V gene encodes CDR1 SGHRS and CDR2 YFSETQ. This CDR3 has 18 residues. V shed 0 bases and J 0 bases; nucleotides not matched to a gene: 8. For the CDR3, the DNA is TGCGCCAGCAGCTTGGGGGACAGATATTATACAACTAATGAAAAACTGTTTTTT. The encoded protein is CASSLGDRYYTTNEKLFF. Using reference TRBV5-1 and TRBJ1-4 for the parts outside the CDR3, the full variable domain is KAGVTQTPRYLIKTRGQQVTLSCSPISGHRSVSWYQQTPGQGLQFLFEYFSETQRNKGNFPGRFSGRQFSNSRSEMNVSTLELGDSALYLCASSLGDRYYTTNEKLFFGSGTQLSVL.

This clone was observed a few times. The chain uses TRBV11-2 and TRBJ2-7; 7 bases are a match to TRBD2. The ends lost 5 bases at V and 4 bases at J; junction bases unmatched: 5. The CDR3 length is 13 residues. CDR1 is SGHAT and CDR2 is FQNNGV in the germline V gene. The CDR3 loop is CASSVGGSYEQYV. CDR3 sequence (DNA): TGTGCCAGCAGCGTGGGGGGGTCGTACGAGCAGTACGTC.

This clone was detected only once. The chain combines TRBV2 with TRBJ1-2, with unresolved D. Trimming cost V 5 bases and J 3 bases, with 13 bases left between them. CDR1 and CDR2 from the germline V gene are SNHLY and FYNNEI. The CDR3 covers 14 residues. The CDR3 protein is CASSWADKYYGYTF. DNA for the CDR3: TGTGCCAGCAGTTGGGCAGACAAGTACTATGGCTACACCTTC.

The table lists this clone with a few counts. The chain couples TRBV18 to TRBJ1-3; perhaps TRBD1 as D (5 bases). Between the trimmed V and J ends, which lost 2 bases and 1 base, there was a span of 12 bases. Looked up from germline, CDR1 is KGHSH and CDR2 is LQKENI. The CDR3 is made up of 16 amino acids. As DNA, the CDR3 is TGTGCCAGCTCACCATTCCAGGGATCTTCTGGAAACACCATATATTTT. It yields the protein CASSPFQGSSGNTIYF.

The rearrangement uses TRBV4-1 and TRBJ2-7, with TRBD2 identical over 13 bases. This CDR3 comprises 15 residues. CDR1 and CDR2 from the germline V gene are MGHRA and YSYEKL. V was pared by 4 bases and J by 7 bases, with 7 bases of the junction left unmatched. CDR3 in DNA: TGCGCCAGCAGCCCTGGACTAGCGGGAGCTGAGGAGCAGTACGTC. This encodes CASSPGLAGAEEQYV.

The rearrangement uses TRBV9 and TRBJ2-5, with 8 bases aligning to TRBD2. CDR1 and CDR2 (germline): SGDLS, YYNGEE. Trimming removed 1 base from V and 2 bases from J; junction bases left unmatched: 4. This CDR3 contains 15 residues. CDR3 bases: TGTGCCAGCAGCGTAAGTCTAGCGGGTCAAGAGACCCAGTACTTC. Translating it yields CASSVSLAGQETQYF.

This chain's CDR3 is CAWSVGENTGELFF. The CDR3 bases are TGTGCCTGGTCCGTGGGAGAGAACACCGGGGAGCTGTTTTTT. This chain links TRBV30 with TRBJ2-2, with D maybe TRBD2 (5 bases). CDR1 and CDR2 (germline): GTSNPN, SVGIG (reference sequence). CDR3 length: 14 amino acids. The V gene lost 5 bases and the J gene lost 1 base, with 11 bases spanning the gap.

This sequence joins TRBV14 and TRBJ2-2; D possibly corresponds to TRBD1 (7 bases). The CDR3 runs 16 residues. Deletions cut 3 bases from V and 7 bases from J, with 18 bases between. Germline V lookup: CDR1 SGHDN, CDR2 FVKESK. The CDR3 reads CASSQSVGGTDGELFF. In DNA, the CDR3 is TGTGCCAGCAGCCAGTCGGTGGGCGGGACAGACGGGGAGCTGTTTTTT. The whole variable domain, filled in from reference TRBV14 and TRBJ2-2, reads EAGVTQFPSHSVIEKGQTVTLRCDPISGHDNLYWYRRVMGKEIKFLLHFVKESKQDESGMPNNRFLAERTGGTYSTLKVQPAELEDSGVYFCASSQSVGGTDGELFFGEGSRLTVL.

The J gene is TRBJ1-1, the V gene TRBV2; D is ambiguous. Trimming took 7 bases from V and 0 from J, leaving 9 bases between them. The CDR3 is 13 amino acids. The germline gives CDR1 SNHLY, CDR2 FYNNEI. DNA for the CDR3: TGTGCCAGCATTATATACATGAACACTGAAGCTTTCTTT. Residues: CASIIYMNTEAFF.

A few counts support this clone. The V and J genes are TRBV6-1 and TRBJ1-1, with no clear D. Germline V CDR1 and CDR2: MNHNS, SASEGT. The CDR3 extends over 14 amino acids. V was pared by 9 bases and J by 5 bases, with 19 bases between. This CDR3 is CASAKREGGTEAFF. CDR3 sequence (DNA): TGTGCCAGTGCTAAAAGGGAGGGAGGGACTGAAGCTTTCTTT.

This chain connects TRBV10-3 to TRBJ2-5; D may be TRBD1 (8 bases). The V end lost 2 bases, the J end lost 5 bases, and 12 bases lay between the germline ends. The CDR3 runs 14 residues. Per germline, CDR1 ENHRY and CDR2 SYGVKD. CDR3 region: CAISEDRGGETQYF. The CDR3, as DNA: TGTGCCATCAGTGAGGACAGGGGAGGGGAGACCCAGTACTTC.

This clone was observed a handful of times. The chain has TRBV29-1 and TRBJ2-7; TRBD1 matches at 9 bases. Germline assignment: CDR1 SQVTM and CDR2 ANQGSEA. With V trimmed by 8 bases and J by 4 bases, 15 bases remained unmatched. The CDR3 runs to 15 residues. The CDR3 sequence is CSTLTGQGRSYEQYV. CDR3 sequence (DNA): TGCAGCACCCTGACTGGACAGGGGAGAAGTTACGAGCAGTACGTC.

The CDR3 loop is CASSEMGSRNTEAFF. The CDR3 DNA is TGTGCCAGCAGTGAAATGGGGAGTCGGAACACTGAAGCTTTCTTT. The V and J genes are TRBV6-1 and TRBJ1-1; D gene unclear. Germline V gene data show CDR1 as MNHNS and CDR2 as SASEGT. The CDR3 spans 15 residues. Trimming took off 2 bases at V and 1 base at J, with 11 bases between the two ends.

The chain uses TRBV2 and TRBJ1-1, with 9 bases fitting TRBD1. V shed 5 bases and J 4 bases; nucleotides not matched to a gene: 5. The length of the CDR3 is 14 residues. Per germline, CDR1 SNHLY and CDR2 FYNNEI. DNA for the CDR3: TGTGCCAGCAGTCCCGACAGGGGGGCCACTGAAGCTTTCTTT. This translates into CASSPDRGATEAFF. The entire variable domain, with the rest obtained from reference TRBV2 and TRBJ1-1, is as follows: EPEVTQTPSHQVTQMGQEVILRCVPISNHLYFYWYRQILGQKVEFLVSFYNNEISEKSEIFDDQFSVERPDGSNFTLKIRSTKLEDSAMYFCASSPDRGATEAFFGQGTRLTVV.

The rearrangement uses TRBV27 and TRBJ1-6; D unresolved. The CDR3 is made up of 14 amino acids. Germline CDR1 is MNHEY and CDR2 is SMNVEV (reference sequence). The V end was cut by 6 bases, the J end by 7 bases, with 13 bases between. The CDR3 reads CASSRLSQNSPLHF. DNA for the CDR3: TGTGCCAGCAGCCGCCTTTCACAGAATTCACCCCTCCACTTT.

This chain links TRBV4-1 with TRBJ2-7, with 7 nucleotides matching TRBD2. This CDR3 spans 15 amino acids. V was pared by 4 bases and J by 0 bases, with 6 bases of the junction left unmatched. Germline V gene data show CDR1 as MGHRA and CDR2 as YSYEKL. CDR3 bases: TGCGCCAGCAGCCCTCCTGGACTAGGCTCCTACGAGCAGTACTTC. This sequence encodes CASSPPGLGSYEQYF.

The chain's CDR3 is CASSPGTSGSVGELFF. CDR3 bases: TGCGCCAGCAGCCCCGGGACTAGCGGGAGTGTCGGGGAGCTGTTTTTT. The V call is TRBV4-1, the J call TRBJ2-2; TRBD2 aligns across 14 bases. This CDR3 spans 16 amino acids. With V trimmed by 4 bases and J by 7 bases, 5 bases remained unmatched. From germline, CDR1 is MGHRA and CDR2 YSYEKL.